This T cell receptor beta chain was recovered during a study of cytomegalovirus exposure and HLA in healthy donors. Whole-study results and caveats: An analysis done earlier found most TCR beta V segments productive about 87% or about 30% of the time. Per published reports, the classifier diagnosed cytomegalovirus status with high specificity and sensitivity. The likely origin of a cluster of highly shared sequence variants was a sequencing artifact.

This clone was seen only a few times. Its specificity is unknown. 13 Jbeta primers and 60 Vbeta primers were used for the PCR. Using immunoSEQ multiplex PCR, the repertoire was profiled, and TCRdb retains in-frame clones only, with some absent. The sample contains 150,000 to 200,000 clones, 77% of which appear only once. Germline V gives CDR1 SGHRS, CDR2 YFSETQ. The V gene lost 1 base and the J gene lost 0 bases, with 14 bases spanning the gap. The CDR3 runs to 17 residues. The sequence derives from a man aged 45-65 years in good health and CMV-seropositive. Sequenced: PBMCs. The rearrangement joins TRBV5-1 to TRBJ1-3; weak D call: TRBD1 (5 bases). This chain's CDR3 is CASSLYQGSSSGNTIYF. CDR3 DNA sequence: TGCGCCAGCAGCTTGTATCAGGGCTCGAGCTCTGGAAACACCATATATTTT.